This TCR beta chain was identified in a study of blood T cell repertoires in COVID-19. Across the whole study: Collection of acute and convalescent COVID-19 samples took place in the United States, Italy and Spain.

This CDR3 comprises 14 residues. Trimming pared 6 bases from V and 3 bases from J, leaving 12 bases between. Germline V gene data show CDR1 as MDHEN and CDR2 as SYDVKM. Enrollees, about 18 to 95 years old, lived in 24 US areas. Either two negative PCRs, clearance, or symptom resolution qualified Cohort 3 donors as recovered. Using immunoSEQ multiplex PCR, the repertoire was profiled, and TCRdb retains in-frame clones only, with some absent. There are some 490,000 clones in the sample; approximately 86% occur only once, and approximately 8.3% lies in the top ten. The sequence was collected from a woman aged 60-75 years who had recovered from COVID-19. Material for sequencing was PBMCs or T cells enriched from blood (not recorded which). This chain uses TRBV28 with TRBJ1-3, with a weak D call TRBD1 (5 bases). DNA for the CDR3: TGTGCCAGCAGGAAGTTGGGGCTTGGAAACACCATATATTTT. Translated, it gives CASRKLGLGNTIYF.